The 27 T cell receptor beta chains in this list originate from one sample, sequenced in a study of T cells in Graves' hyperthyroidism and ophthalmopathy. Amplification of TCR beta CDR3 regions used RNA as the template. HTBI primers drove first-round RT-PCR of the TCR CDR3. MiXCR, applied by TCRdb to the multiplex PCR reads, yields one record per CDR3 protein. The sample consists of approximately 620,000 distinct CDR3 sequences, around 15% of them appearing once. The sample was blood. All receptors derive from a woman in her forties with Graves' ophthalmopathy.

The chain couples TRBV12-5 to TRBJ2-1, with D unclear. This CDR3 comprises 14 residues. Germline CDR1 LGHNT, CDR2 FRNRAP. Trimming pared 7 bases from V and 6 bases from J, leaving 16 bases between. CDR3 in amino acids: CASALSSVFNEQFF. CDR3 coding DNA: TGTGCTAGTGCCCTGTCGTCAGTTTTCAATGAGCAGTTCTTC. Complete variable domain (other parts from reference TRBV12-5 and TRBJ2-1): DARVTQTPRHKVTEMGQEVTMRCQPILGHNTVFWYRQTMMQGLELLAYFRNRAPLDDSGMPKDRFSAEMPDATLATLKIQPSEPRDSAVYFCASALSSVFNEQFFGPGTRLTVL.

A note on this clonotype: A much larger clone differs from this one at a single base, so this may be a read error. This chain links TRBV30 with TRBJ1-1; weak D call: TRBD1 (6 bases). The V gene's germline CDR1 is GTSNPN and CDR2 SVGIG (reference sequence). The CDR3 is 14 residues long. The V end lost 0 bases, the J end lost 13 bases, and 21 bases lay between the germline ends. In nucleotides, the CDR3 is TGTGCCTGGAGTGTAAGAGGGGGTCTACAAGCCGATTTCTTT. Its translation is CAWSVRGGLQADFF. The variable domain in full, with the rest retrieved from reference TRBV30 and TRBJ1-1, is SQTIHQWPATLVQPVGSPLSLECTVEGTSNPNLYWYRQAAGRGLQLLFYSVGIGQISSEVPQNLSASRPQDRQFILSSKKLLLSDSGFYLCAWSVRGGLQADFFGQGTRLTVV.

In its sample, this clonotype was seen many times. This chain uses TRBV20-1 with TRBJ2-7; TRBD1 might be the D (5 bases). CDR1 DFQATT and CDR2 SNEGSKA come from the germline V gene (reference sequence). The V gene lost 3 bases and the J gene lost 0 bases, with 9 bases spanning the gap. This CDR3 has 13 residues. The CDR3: CSARDTHSYEQYF. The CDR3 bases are TGCAGTGCTAGGGACACCCACTCCTACGAGCAGTACTTC.

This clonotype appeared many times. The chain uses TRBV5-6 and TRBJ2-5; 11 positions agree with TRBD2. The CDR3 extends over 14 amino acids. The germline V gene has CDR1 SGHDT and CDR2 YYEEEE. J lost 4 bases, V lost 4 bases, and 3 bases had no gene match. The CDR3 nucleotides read TGTGCCAGCAGCGCTAGCGGGAGGACAGAGACCCAGTACTTC. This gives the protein CASSASGRTETQYF.

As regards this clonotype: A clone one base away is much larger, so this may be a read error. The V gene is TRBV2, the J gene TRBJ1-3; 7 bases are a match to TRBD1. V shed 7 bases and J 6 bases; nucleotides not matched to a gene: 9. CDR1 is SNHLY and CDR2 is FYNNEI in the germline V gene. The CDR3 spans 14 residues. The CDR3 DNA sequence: TGTGCCAGCAAGAAGGGGGCAAGTGAAAACACCATATATTTT. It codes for CASKKGASENTIYF.

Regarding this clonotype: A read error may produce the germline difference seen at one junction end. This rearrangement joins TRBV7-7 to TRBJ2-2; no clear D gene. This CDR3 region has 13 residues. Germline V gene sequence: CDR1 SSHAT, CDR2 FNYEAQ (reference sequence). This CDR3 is CASSLDTIGELFF. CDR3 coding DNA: TGTGCTAGCAGCTTAGATACAATCGGGGAGCTGTTTTTT.

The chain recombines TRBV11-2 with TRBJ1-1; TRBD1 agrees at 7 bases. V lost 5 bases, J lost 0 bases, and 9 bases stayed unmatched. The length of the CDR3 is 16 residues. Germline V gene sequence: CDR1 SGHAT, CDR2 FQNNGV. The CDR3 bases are TGTGCCAGCAGCCCACGGGGACAGCTTATGAACACTGAAGCTTTCTTT. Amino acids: CASSPRGQLMNTEAFF. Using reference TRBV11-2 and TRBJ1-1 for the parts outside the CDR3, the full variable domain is EAGVAQSPRYKIIEKRQSVAFWCNPISGHATLYWYQQILGQGPKLLIQFQNNGVVDDSQLPKDRFSAERLKGVDSTLKIQPAKLEDSAVYLCASSPRGQLMNTEAFFGQGTRLTVV.

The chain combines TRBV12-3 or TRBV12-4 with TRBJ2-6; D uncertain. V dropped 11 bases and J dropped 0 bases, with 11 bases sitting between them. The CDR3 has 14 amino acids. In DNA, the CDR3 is TGTGCCCTGCCCCGGACCTCTGGGGCCAACGTCCTGACTTTC. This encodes CALPRTSGANVLTF.

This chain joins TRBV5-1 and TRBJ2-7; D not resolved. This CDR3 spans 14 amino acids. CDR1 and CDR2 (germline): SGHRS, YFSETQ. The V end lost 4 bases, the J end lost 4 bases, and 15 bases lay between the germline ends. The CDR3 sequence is CASSPTTNLYEQYF. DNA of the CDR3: TGCGCCAGCAGCCCTACAACGAATCTATACGAGCAGTACTTC. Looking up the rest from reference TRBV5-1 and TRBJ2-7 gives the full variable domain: KAGVTQTPRYLIKTRGQQVTLSCSPISGHRSVSWYQQTPGQGLQFLFEYFSETQRNKGNFPGRFSGRQFSNSRSEMNVSTLELGDSALYLCASSPTTNLYEQYFGPGTRLTVT.

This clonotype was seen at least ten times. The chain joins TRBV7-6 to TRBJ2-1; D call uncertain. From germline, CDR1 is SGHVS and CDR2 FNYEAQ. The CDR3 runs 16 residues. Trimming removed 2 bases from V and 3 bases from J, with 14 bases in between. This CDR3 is CASSLMLSGRYNEQFF. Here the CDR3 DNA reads TGTGCCAGCAGCTTAATGTTGAGTGGACGCTACAATGAGCAGTTCTTC. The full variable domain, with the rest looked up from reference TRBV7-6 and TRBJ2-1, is GAGVSQSPRYKVTKRGQDVALRCDPISGHVSLYWYRQALGQGPEFLTYFNYEAQQDKSGLPNDRFSAERPEGSISTLTIQRTEQRDSAMYRCASSLMLSGRYNEQFFGPGTRLTVL.

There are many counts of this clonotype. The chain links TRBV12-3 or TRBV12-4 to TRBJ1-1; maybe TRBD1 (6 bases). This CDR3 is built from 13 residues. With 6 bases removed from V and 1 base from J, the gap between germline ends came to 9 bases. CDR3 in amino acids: CASSVDRNTEAFF. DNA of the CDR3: TGTGCCAGCAGCGTGGACAGGAACACTGAAGCTTTCTTT.

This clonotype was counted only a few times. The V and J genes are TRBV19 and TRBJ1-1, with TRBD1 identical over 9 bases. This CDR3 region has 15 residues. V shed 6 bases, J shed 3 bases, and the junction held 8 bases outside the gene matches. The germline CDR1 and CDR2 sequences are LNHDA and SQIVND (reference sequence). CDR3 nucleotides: TGTGCCAGTAGCCTATCAGACAGGGGGGACACTGAAGCTTTCTTT. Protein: CASSLSDRGDTEAFF.

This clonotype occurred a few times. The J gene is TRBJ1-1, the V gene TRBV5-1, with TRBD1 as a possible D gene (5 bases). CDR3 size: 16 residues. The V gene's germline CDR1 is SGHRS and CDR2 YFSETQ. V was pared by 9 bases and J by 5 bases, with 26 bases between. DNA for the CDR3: TGCGCCACCAAAGTCCTCCAGGGTACCTCTCCGACTGAAGCTTTCTTT. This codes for CATKVLQGTSPTEAFF.

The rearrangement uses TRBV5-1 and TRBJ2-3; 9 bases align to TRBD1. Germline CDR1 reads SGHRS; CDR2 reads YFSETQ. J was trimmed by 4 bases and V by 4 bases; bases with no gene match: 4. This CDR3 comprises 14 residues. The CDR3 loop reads CASSGTGRADTQYF. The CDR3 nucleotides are TGCGCCAGCAGCGGGACAGGGAGGGCAGATACGCAGTATTTT.

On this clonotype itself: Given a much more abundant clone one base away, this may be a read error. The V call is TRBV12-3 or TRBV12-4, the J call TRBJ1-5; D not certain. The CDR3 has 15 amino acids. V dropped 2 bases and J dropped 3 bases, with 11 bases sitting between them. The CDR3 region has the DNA TGTGCCAGCAGTTTATACGGTCGCCTCAATCAGCCCCAGCATTTT. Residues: CASSLYGRLNQPQHF.

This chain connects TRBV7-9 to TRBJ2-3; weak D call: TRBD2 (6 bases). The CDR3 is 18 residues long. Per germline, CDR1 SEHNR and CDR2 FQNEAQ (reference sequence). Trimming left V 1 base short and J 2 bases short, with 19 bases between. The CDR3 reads CASSLVLEGLQTTDTQYF. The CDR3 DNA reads TGTGCCAGCAGCTTAGTTCTTGAGGGACTCCAAACCACAGATACGCAGTATTTT. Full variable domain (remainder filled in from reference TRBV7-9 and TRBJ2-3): DTGVSQNPRHKITKRGQNVTFRCDPISEHNRLYWYRQTLGQGPEFLTYFQNEAQLEKSRLLSDRFSAERPKGSFSTLEIQRTEQGDSAMYLCASSLVLEGLQTTDTQYFGPGTRLTVL.

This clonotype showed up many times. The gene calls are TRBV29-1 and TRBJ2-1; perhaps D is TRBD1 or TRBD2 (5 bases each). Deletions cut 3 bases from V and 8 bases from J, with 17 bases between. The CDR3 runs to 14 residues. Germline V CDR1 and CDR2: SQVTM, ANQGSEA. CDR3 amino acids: CSVEGRGEVDEQFF. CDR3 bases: TGCAGCGTTGAGGGACGAGGGGAAGTGGATGAGCAGTTCTTC.

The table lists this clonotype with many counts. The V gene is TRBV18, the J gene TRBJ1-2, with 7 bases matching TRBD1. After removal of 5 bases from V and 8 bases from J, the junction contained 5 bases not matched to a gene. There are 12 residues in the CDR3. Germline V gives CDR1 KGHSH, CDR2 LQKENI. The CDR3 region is CASSSYRGGYTF. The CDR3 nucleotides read TGTGCCAGCTCATCCTACAGGGGAGGCTACACCTTC.

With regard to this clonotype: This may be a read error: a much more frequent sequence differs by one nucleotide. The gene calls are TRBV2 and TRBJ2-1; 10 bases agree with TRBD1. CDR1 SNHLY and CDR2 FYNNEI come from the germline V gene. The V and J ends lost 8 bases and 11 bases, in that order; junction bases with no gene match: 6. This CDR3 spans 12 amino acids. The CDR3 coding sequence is TGTGCCAGCGGGACAGGGGAGGGAAAGCAGTTCTTC. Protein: CASGTGEGKQFF.

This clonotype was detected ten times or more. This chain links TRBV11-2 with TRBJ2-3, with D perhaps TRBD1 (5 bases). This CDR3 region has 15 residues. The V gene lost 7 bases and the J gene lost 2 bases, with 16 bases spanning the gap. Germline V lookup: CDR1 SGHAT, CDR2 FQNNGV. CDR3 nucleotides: TGTGCCAGCATAGAGACAGTTCCTGTCACAGATACGCAGTATTTT. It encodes CASIETVPVTDTQYF.

This CDR3 is CASSLTGNKQYF. Here the CDR3 DNA reads TGTGCCAGCAGCTTAACAGGGAACAAGCAGTATTTT. This sequence joins TRBV7-3 and TRBJ2-3; D is unclear. Per the germline V gene, CDR1 is SGHTA and CDR2 is FQGTGA. Trimming took 0 bases from V and 11 from J, leaving 9 bases between them. The CDR3 is 12 residues long.

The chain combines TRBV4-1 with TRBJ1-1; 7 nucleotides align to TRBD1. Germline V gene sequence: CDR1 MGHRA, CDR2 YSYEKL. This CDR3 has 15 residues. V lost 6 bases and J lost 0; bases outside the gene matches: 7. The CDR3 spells CASSRGTAMNTEAFF. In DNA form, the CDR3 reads TGCGCCAGCAGTAGGGGGACAGCTATGAACACTGAAGCTTTCTTT.

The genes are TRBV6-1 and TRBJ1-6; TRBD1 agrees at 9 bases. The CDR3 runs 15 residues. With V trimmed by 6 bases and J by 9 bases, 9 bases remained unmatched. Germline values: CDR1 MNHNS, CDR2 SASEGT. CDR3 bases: TGTGCCAGCAGCGCTATACAGGGGGCCAGTTCACCCCTCCACTTT. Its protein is CASSAIQGASSPLHF.

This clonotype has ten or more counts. CDR3 in amino acids: CSASKRPSNEQFF. For the CDR3, the DNA is TGCAGTGCTAGCAAGCGTCCCTCCAATGAGCAGTTCTTC. J is TRBJ2-1 and V is TRBV20-1; D is undetermined. This CDR3 comprises 13 residues. Between the trimmed V and J ends, which lost 3 bases and 6 bases, there was a span of 12 bases. The germline V gene has CDR1 DFQATT and CDR2 SNEGSKA (reference sequence).

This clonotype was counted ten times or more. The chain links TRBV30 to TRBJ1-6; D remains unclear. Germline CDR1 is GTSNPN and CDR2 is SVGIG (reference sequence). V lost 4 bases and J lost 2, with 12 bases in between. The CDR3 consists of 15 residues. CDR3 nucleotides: TGTGCCTGGATGTCCGCGGGCACCTATAATTCACCCCTCCACTTT. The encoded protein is CAWMSAGTYNSPLHF.

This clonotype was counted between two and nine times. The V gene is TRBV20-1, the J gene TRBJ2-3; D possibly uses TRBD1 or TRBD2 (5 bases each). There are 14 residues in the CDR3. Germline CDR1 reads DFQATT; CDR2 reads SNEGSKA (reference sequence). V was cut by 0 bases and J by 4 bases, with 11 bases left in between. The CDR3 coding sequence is TGCAGTGCTAGAGATGGGGGAGTACCAGATACGCAGTATTTT. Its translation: CSARDGGVPDTQYF.

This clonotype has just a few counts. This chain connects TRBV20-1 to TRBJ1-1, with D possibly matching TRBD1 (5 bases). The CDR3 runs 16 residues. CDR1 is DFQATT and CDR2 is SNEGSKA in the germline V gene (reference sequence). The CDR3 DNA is TGCAGCGTTATCCCTCTATCGGGGCCCTCCTACACTGAAGCTTTCTTT. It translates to CSVIPLSGPSYTEAFF.